The clone carrying this T cell receptor (beta chain) was counted only a few times. The antigen remains undetermined. These data originate in a study of response to subunit inactivated influenza vaccine. Broader study findings: Authors suggested few new T cells are recruited by each seasonal influenza vaccination.

TCRdb called the RT-PCR reads again in MiXCR, with one record for every CDR3 protein. The table lists 500,000 to 600,000 distinct CDR3 sequences, 10% to 15% of them singletons. V was cut by 0 bases and J by 5 bases, with 21 bases left in between. The CDR3 totals 18 residues. Germline values: CDR1 LGHNA, CDR2 YSLEER. V usage is TRBV4-3 and J usage is TRBJ2-3; the D call may be TRBD1 or TRBD2 (6 bases each). The sequence was obtained from a man aged 45 to 65 who received an inactivated influenza vaccine. The sample in question was PBMCs from blood, obtained on the day of vaccination. The CDR3 nucleotides read TGCGCCAGCAGCCAAGATCACCGGGGGCCTACCAGCGGAGATACGCAGTATTTT. It specifies CASSQDHRGPTSGDTQYF.